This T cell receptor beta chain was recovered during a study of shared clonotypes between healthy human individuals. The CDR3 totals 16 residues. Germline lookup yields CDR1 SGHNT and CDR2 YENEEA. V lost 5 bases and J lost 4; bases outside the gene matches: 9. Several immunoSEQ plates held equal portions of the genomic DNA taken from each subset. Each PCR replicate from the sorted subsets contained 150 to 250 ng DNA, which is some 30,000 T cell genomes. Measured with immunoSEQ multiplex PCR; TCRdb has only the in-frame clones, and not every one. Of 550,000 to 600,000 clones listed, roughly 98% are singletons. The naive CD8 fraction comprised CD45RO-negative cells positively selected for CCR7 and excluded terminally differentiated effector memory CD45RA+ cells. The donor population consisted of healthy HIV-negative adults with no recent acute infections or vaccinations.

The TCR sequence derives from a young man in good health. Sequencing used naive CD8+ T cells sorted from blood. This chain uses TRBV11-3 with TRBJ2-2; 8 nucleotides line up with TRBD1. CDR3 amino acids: CASSQNRGIGTGELFF. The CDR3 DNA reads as TGTGCCAGCAGCCAGAACAGGGGGATTGGCACCGGGGAGCTGTTTTTT.